This T cell receptor (beta chain) appears in the sequencing data of a study of shared clonotypes between healthy human individuals. This clone has only a few counts. This CDR3 has 15 amino acids. The germline V gene has CDR1 MNHNS and CDR2 SASEGT. V was shortened by 7 bases and J by 6 bases, with 20 bases between the two germline ends. Using immunoSEQ multiplex PCR, the repertoire was profiled, and TCRdb retains in-frame clones only, with some absent. The table has about 600,000 clones, just over 75% seen once. This sequence originates from a woman aged 40 to 55 in good health. Some clones in this sample may be carry-over from other donors' samples. Material for sequencing was PBMCs. This chain connects TRBV6-1 to TRBJ2-3; D may correspond to TRBD1 or TRBD2 (6 bases each). CDR3 in DNA: TGTGCCAGCATCCCTGAGGAGGGGGGTCGGGATACGCAGTATTTT. Its protein product is CASIPEEGGRDTQYF.